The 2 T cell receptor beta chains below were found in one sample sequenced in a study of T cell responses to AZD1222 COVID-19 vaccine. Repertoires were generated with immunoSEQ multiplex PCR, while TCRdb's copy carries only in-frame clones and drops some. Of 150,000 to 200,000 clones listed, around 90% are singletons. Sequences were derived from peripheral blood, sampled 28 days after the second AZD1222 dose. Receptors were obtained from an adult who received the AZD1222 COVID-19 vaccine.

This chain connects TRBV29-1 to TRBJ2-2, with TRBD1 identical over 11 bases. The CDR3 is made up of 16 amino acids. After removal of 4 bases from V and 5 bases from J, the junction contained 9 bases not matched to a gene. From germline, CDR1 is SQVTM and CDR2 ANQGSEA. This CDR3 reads CSVGGTGGLRTGELFF. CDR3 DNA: TGCAGCGTTGGCGGGACAGGGGGGTTGAGAACCGGGGAGCTGTTTTTT.

The CDR3 DNA reads as TGTGCCAGCAGTTTCCGGACTAGGCGGCAGTACTTC. It translates to CASSFRTRRQYF. This chain links TRBV28 with TRBJ2-7; 7 bases align to TRBD2. The CDR3 has 12 residues. Trimming removed 3 bases from V and 9 bases from J; junction bases left unmatched: 5. From germline, CDR1 is MDHEN and CDR2 SYDVKM.